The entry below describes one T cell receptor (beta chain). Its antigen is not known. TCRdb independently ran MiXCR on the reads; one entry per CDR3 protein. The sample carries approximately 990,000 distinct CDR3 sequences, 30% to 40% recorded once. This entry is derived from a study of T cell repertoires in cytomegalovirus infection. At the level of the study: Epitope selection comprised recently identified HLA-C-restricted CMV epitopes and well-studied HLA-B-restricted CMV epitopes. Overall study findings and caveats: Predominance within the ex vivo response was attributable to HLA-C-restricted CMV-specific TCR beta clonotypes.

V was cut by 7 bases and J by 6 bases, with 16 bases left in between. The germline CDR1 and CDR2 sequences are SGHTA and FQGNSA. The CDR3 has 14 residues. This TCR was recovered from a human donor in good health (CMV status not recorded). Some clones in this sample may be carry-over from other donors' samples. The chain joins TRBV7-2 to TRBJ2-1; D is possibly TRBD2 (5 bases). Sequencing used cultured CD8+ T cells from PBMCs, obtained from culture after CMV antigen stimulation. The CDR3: CASKRTPEVNEQFF. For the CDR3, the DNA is TGTGCCAGCAAAAGGACCCCGGAGGTCAATGAGCAGTTCTTC.